This passage covers 27 T cell receptor beta chains from one sample sequenced in a study of blood T cell repertoires in COVID-19. The table came from immunoSEQ multiplex PCR; TCRdb's copy has only in-frame clones and leaves some out. The sample includes about 220,000 clones, approximately 81% of them seen just once. The sequencing sample was made of peripheral blood. These receptors were collected from a woman at least 80 years old with acute or convalescent COVID-19.

The V gene is TRBV29-1, the J gene TRBJ1-1, with a possible D match to TRBD1 (6 bases). This CDR3 contains 14 residues. Trimming shortened V by 4 bases and J by 5 bases, and 17 bases separated the two germline ends. Germline V lookup: CDR1 SQVTM, CDR2 ANQGSEA. DNA for the CDR3: TGCAGCGTTGCCCCCATTGACAGGCCAACTGAAGCTTTCTTT. Translated: CSVAPIDRPTEAFF.

The genes are TRBV11-2 and TRBJ1-2; 9 nucleotides match TRBD1. The CDR3 runs 16 residues. The V and J ends lost 1 base and 2 bases, in that order; junction bases with no gene match: 5. Looked up from germline, CDR1 is SGHAT and CDR2 is FQNNGV. Here the CDR3 DNA reads TGTGCCAGCAGCTTAGTCCCGGGACAGGGAAACTATGGCTACACCTTC. Its protein is CASSLVPGQGNYGYTF.

The V call is TRBV7-9, the J call TRBJ1-2, with TRBD1 matching over 8 bases. The germline gives CDR1 SEHNR, CDR2 FQNEAQ (reference sequence). The length of the CDR3 is 13 residues. The junction had 3 bases not matched to a gene; V was cut back by 5 bases and J by 4 bases. The CDR3 bases are TGTGCCAGCAGCGAAACAGGGGGCTATGGCTACACCTTC. Protein sequence: CASSETGGYGYTF.

The chain links TRBV2 to TRBJ2-7; perhaps TRBD2 as D (6 bases). Trimming removed 7 bases from V and 3 bases from J, with 25 bases in between. Germline CDR1 is SNHLY and CDR2 is FYNNEI. CDR3 length: 17 amino acids. As DNA, the CDR3 is TGTGCCAGCACTCTCTCCCAGCCCGGGGGTATCAGCTACGAGCAGTACTTC. Protein: CASTLSQPGGISYEQYF. Variable domain in full (rest from reference TRBV2 and TRBJ2-7): EPEVTQTPSHQVTQMGQEVILRCVPISNHLYFYWYRQILGQKVEFLVSFYNNEISEKSEIFDDQFSVERPDGSNFTLKIRSTKLEDSAMYFCASTLSQPGGISYEQYFGPGTRLTVT.

The V gene is TRBV2, the J gene TRBJ2-7; 7 nucleotides agree with TRBD1. CDR1 and CDR2 from the germline V gene are SNHLY and FYNNEI. This CDR3 region has 14 residues. Unmatched junction bases numbered 8, after V lost 6 bases and J lost 3 bases. As DNA, the CDR3 is TGTGCCAGCAGACCCGACAGGGACCTCTACGAGCAGTACTTC. This encodes CASRPDRDLYEQYF.

The chain recombines TRBV6-2 or TRBV6-3 with TRBJ1-1, with D uncertain. CDR1 is MNHEY, CDR2 SVGEGT, per germline. The CDR3 is 13 residues long. The V and J ends lost 8 bases and 10 bases respectively, with 20 bases between them. In nucleotides, the CDR3 is TGTGCCAGCCGTTTGGCCCAGAGGGTTGGAGCTTTCTTT. Its protein is CASRLAQRVGAFF.

CDR3 sequence (DNA): TGCGCCAGCAGCAAGGGGACGGGACTAGCCAACAATGAGCAGTTCTTC. Its translation: CASSKGTGLANNEQFF. The chain combines TRBV4-1 with TRBJ2-1; TRBD2 matches at 9 bases. There are 16 residues in the CDR3. CDR1 is MGHRA and CDR2 is YSYEKL in the germline V gene. Unmatched junction bases numbered 10, after V lost 5 bases and J lost 5 bases.

The chain has TRBV2 and TRBJ1-4, with D maybe TRBD1 (6 bases). CDR1 SNHLY and CDR2 FYNNEI come from the germline V gene. The CDR3 is 14 amino acids. Deletions cut 7 bases from V and 5 bases from J, with 14 bases between. As DNA, the CDR3 is TGTGCCAGCATGGTACAGGGCCGGAATGAAAAACTGTTTTTT. This translates into CASMVQGRNEKLFF.

This sequence joins TRBV25-1 and TRBJ2-2; TRBD1 aligns across 7 bases. V was clipped by 6 bases and J by 4 bases; unmatched bases: 8. This CDR3 is 15 amino acids long. Germline V gene data show CDR1 as MGHDK and CDR2 as SYGVNS. The CDR3 is CASSRQGLGTGELFF. The CDR3 nucleotides read TGTGCCAGCAGCCGACAGGGTTTAGGCACCGGGGAGCTGTTTTTT.

The chain recombines TRBV30 with TRBJ1-1; D is undetermined. V was cut by 1 base and J by 10 bases, with 13 bases left in between. Looked up from germline, CDR1 is GTSNPN and CDR2 is SVGIG (reference sequence). This CDR3 spans 12 amino acids. The CDR3 loop is CAWSGGRTGAFF. The CDR3 nucleotides are TGTGCCTGGAGTGGAGGTCGCACCGGAGCTTTCTTT.

This clone occurred a few times. The rearrangement joins TRBV28 to TRBJ1-1; no reliable D call. The germline V and J ends were trimmed by 3 bases and 5 bases, with 7 bases remaining between them. The CDR3 totals 12 residues. Germline values: CDR1 MDHEN, CDR2 SYDVKM. The CDR3 region is CASSFPGTEAFF. The CDR3 region has the DNA TGTGCCAGCAGTTTTCCCGGGACTGAAGCTTTCTTT.

The chain has TRBV20-1 and TRBJ2-5, with 9 bases that match TRBD2. Germline trimming cut 3 bases from V and 2 bases from J; bases unmatched to any gene: 7. The CDR3 loop spans 15 amino acids. In germline, CDR1 is DFQATT, CDR2 SNEGSKA (reference sequence). The CDR3 here is CSASIGLASQETQYF. As DNA, the CDR3 is TGCAGTGCTAGTATAGGACTAGCGAGTCAAGAGACCCAGTACTTC.

The J gene is TRBJ2-7, the V gene TRBV5-1, with D possibly being TRBD1 (6 bases). The CDR3 spans 17 residues. The V gene lost 3 bases and the J gene lost 1 base, with 20 bases spanning the gap. Germline V gene data show CDR1 as SGHRS and CDR2 as YFSETQ. CDR3 region: CASSSGQLGATSYEQYF. In DNA form, the CDR3 reads TGCGCCAGCAGCTCAGGACAGTTGGGGGCCACTTCCTACGAGCAGTACTTC.

The rearrangement uses TRBV24-1 and TRBJ2-5, with D perhaps TRBD1 (6 bases). Per the germline V gene, CDR1 is KGHDR and CDR2 is SFDVKD. Trimming took off 5 bases at V and 5 bases at J, with 26 bases between the two ends. CDR3 size: 18 residues. In nucleotides, the CDR3 is TGTGCCACCAGTGGCGGACAGTTGGACACATCTACCCCGGAGACCCAGTACTTC. It is translated as CATSGGQLDTSTPETQYF.

The CDR3: CASSRLQGRSNTEAFF. The DNA for the CDR3 is TGTGCCAGCAGTAGGTTACAGGGGAGGTCGAACACTGAAGCTTTCTTT. The chain is built from TRBV6-6 and TRBJ1-1; 7 positions match TRBD1. The CDR3 contains 16 residues. The germline gives CDR1 MNHNY, CDR2 SVGAGI (reference sequence). V dropped 5 bases and J dropped 1; count of bases not matched to a gene: 10.

The chain employs TRBV6-6 and TRBJ2-2; D unclear. The CDR3 spans 14 residues. The V and J ends lost 2 bases and 8 bases respectively, with 12 bases between them. CDR1 MNHNY and CDR2 SVGAGI come from the germline V gene (reference sequence). This CDR3 reads CASSYQIAEGELFF. CDR3 bases: TGTGCCAGCAGTTACCAAATAGCCGAAGGGGAGCTGTTTTTT.

The chain carries TRBV19 and TRBJ1-2, with 9 bases identical to TRBD1. The CDR3 spans 15 residues. The trim removed 5 bases at V and 6 bases at J, leaving 10 bases unmatched. Germline lookup yields CDR1 LNHDA and CDR2 SQIVND (reference sequence). CDR3 loop: CASSLQGANLNGYTF. CDR3 in DNA: TGTGCCAGTAGTTTACAGGGGGCGAATTTGAATGGCTACACCTTC.

CDR3 in amino acids: CAGGDQSYEQYF. In DNA, the CDR3 is TGTGCCGGGGGGGACCAGTCCTACGAGCAGTACTTC. The chain carries TRBV7-9 and TRBJ2-7; 7 bases line up with TRBD2. Germline CDR1 reads SEHNR; CDR2 reads FQNEAQ (reference sequence). V gave up 11 bases and J gave up 1 base; unmatched junction bases: 5. The CDR3 totals 12 residues.

V is TRBV6-1 and J is TRBJ1-2; 8 nucleotides line up with TRBD1. V lost 5 bases and J lost 7; bases outside the gene matches: 9. Per the germline V gene, CDR1 is MNHNS and CDR2 is SASEGT. This CDR3 spans 14 amino acids. CDR3 residues: CASSTQGGLSGYTF. The CDR3 nucleotides read TGTGCCAGCAGTACACAGGGGGGATTGTCTGGCTACACCTTC.

This clone has just one count. The gene calls are TRBV12-5 and TRBJ1-5, with unresolved D. The CDR3 sequence is 13 residues long. Germline V gene lookup returns CDR1 LGHNT and CDR2 FRNRAP. V was trimmed by 6 bases and J by 9 bases, leaving 15 bases between them. The CDR3 loop reads CASGLTGDRPQHF. The CDR3 DNA sequence: TGTGCTAGTGGCTTGACGGGTGATCGGCCCCAGCATTTT. The variable domain in full, with the rest retrieved from reference TRBV12-5 and TRBJ1-5, is DARVTQTPRHKVTEMGQEVTMRCQPILGHNTVFWYRQTMMQGLELLAYFRNRAPLDDSGMPKDRFSAEMPDATLATLKIQPSEPRDSAVYFCASGLTGDRPQHFGDGTRLSIL.

This clone is a singleton in its sample. A junction boundary mismatches the germline segment, possibly from a read error. The chain couples TRBV6-1 to TRBJ2-7, with D maybe TRBD1 (5 bases). Germline loops: CDR1 MNHNS, CDR2 SASEGT. The length of the CDR3 is 10 residues. The CDR3 DNA reads TGTGCCAGCAGCGAAGGCAGGGCCATTTTC. Its protein product is CASSEGRAIF.

The V call is TRBV6-5, the J call TRBJ1-2; D gene ambiguous. The CDR3 consists of 14 residues. The germline CDR1 and CDR2 sequences are MNHEY and SVGAGI. V lost 3 bases and J lost 3, with 11 bases in between. DNA for the CDR3: TGTGCCAGCAGTTATAGCGTGGGGTACTATGGCTACACCTTC. This sequence encodes CASSYSVGYYGYTF.

The chain uses TRBV29-1 and TRBJ1-1; no firm D call. V was pared by 5 bases and J by 0 bases, with 7 bases between. The CDR3 covers 12 residues. CDR1 is SQVTM, CDR2 ANQGSEA, per germline. CDR3 residues: CSVRQVNTEAFF. CDR3 DNA sequence: TGCAGCGTTCGTCAGGTGAACACTGAAGCTTTCTTT.

V gene TRBV28 combines with J gene TRBJ2-5; the match to TRBD2 covers 12 bases. CDR3 length: 17 amino acids. Germline trimming cut 6 bases from V and 4 bases from J; bases unmatched to any gene: 12. Per germline, CDR1 MDHEN and CDR2 SYDVKM. The CDR3, as DNA: TGTGCCAGCAGGCCCCTACTTCTAGCGGGGGGGCGAGAGACCCAGTACTTC. Encoded protein: CASRPLLLAGGRETQYF.

The chain recombines TRBV29-1 with TRBJ2-7; no definite D call. The CDR3 is made up of 11 amino acids. Germline assignment: CDR1 SQVTM and CDR2 ANQGSEA. Deletions cut 7 bases from V and 0 bases from J, with 7 bases between. CDR3 DNA sequence: TGCAGCGCGGCCAGCTCCTACGAGCAGTACTTC. Translating it yields CSAASSYEQYF.

The rearrangement joins TRBV24-1 to TRBJ2-3; D possibly corresponds to TRBD1 (6 bases). CDR1 is KGHDR, CDR2 SFDVKD, per germline. V lost 0 bases to trimming and J lost 4 bases, with 10 bases between them. The CDR3 is 15 amino acids. CDR3 protein: CATSDLKSGADTQYF. DNA of the CDR3: TGTGCCACCAGTGATTTGAAATCAGGGGCAGATACGCAGTATTTT.

This chain joins TRBV5-1 and TRBJ1-1; tentative D call: TRBD1 (6 bases). This CDR3 contains 18 residues. Germline V gene data show CDR1 as SGHRS and CDR2 as YFSETQ. V lost 2 bases and J 0 bases, leaving 20 bases between the germline ends. The CDR3 DNA reads as TGCGCCAGCAGCTTAGTCGTAACTGGACAGTACATGAACACTGAAGCTTTCTTT. Translating gives CASSLVVTGQYMNTEAFF.